One and the same sample provided the 12 T cell receptor beta chains below, sequenced in a study of Graves' ophthalmopathy and Graves' hyperthyroidism. RNA transcripts provided the template for amplifying TCR beta CDR3 regions. The authors performed first-round RT-PCR with HTBI primers and then a second-round multiplex PCR. TCRdb reanalysed the multiplex PCR reads using MiXCR and keeps one entry per CDR3 protein. Counted here are 360,000 or so distinct CDR3 sequences, about 17% occurring once; the ten biggest clones make up around 1.6%. Specimen: peripheral blood. Every receptor here comes from a woman aged 18-29 years with Graves' ophthalmopathy.

This clonotype was recorded many times. The J gene is TRBJ2-2, the V gene TRBV7-2; the D gene is possibly TRBD1 (5 bases). The CDR3 contains 15 residues. In germline, CDR1 is SGHTA, CDR2 FQGNSA. The ends were cut back, 5 bases at V and 6 bases at J, with 16 bases in the middle. CDR3 in amino acids: CASSLTFYRPGELFF. The CDR3 DNA is TGTGCCAGCAGCCTCACCTTCTACAGGCCCGGGGAGCTGTTTTTT.

This clonotype is medium-sized within its sample. This chain connects TRBV12-3 or TRBV12-4 to TRBJ2-5, with unresolved D. The germline V and J ends were trimmed by 3 bases and 5 bases, with 4 bases remaining between them. The length of the CDR3 is 11 residues. The CDR3 bases are TGTGCCAGCAGTTTGGACGAGACCCAGTACTTC. Its protein is CASSLDETQYF.

This clonotype came up many times. J is TRBJ2-7 and V is TRBV12-3 or TRBV12-4; maybe TRBD2 (6 bases). This CDR3 is built from 15 residues. Trimming removed 3 bases from V and 6 bases from J, with 18 bases in between. Written as DNA, the CDR3 is TGTGCCAGCAGTTTGTCGGGACTCGGGGTCGGCGAGCAGTACTTC. It yields the protein CASSLSGLGVGEQYF.

The table lists this clonotype with many counts. This chain joins TRBV5-1 and TRBJ2-7; D possibly matches TRBD1 or TRBD2 (5 bases each). Deletions cut 7 bases from V and 0 bases from J, with 14 bases between. This CDR3 is 14 amino acids long. Germline V CDR1 and CDR2: SGHRS, YFSETQ. CDR3: CASSSGTASYEQYF. DNA of the CDR3: TGCGCCAGCTCATCCGGGACGGCCTCCTACGAGCAGTACTTC.

V is TRBV12-3 or TRBV12-4 and J is TRBJ2-3; TRBD2 might be the D (6 bases). The germline V and J ends were trimmed by 3 bases and 6 bases, with 16 bases remaining between them. This CDR3 has 15 amino acids. The CDR3 sequence is CASSFSGLPSDTQYF. The CDR3 nucleotides are TGTGCCAGCAGTTTTTCGGGACTGCCGTCGGATACGCAGTATTTT.

J is TRBJ1-1 and V is TRBV5-1; 9 bases line up with TRBD1. This CDR3 is built from 16 residues. V lost 4 bases, J lost 3 bases, and 10 bases stayed unmatched. Germline loops: CDR1 SGHRS, CDR2 YFSETQ. DNA of the CDR3: TGCGCCAGCAGCCCCGGACAGGGGATTTTGGACACTGAAGCTTTCTTT. Translated: CASSPGQGILDTEAFF.

The sample holds a few counts of this clonotype. The rearrangement links TRBV5-6 to TRBJ1-1, with TRBD1 matching over 8 bases. There are 17 residues in the CDR3. CDR1 is SGHDT, CDR2 YYEEEE, per germline. After removal of 4 bases from V and 1 base from J, the junction contained 12 bases not matched to a gene. CDR3 sequence: CASSRYRGEESNTEAFF. Written as DNA, the CDR3 is TGTGCCAGCAGCCGATACAGGGGGGAGGAATCGAACACTGAAGCTTTCTTT.

This clonotype was detected many times. This rearrangement joins TRBV20-1 to TRBJ2-5, with a tentative D call TRBD2 (6 bases). There are 12 residues in the CDR3. Germline assignment: CDR1 DFQATT and CDR2 SNEGSKA (reference sequence). V shed 8 bases and J shed 6 bases, with 16 bases lying between them. In DNA form, the CDR3 reads TGCAGTTCGTCGTGGGGGGATAAGACCCAGTACTTC. Protein sequence: CSSSWGDKTQYF.

This clonotype was counted ten times or more. The chain carries TRBV12-3 or TRBV12-4 and TRBJ2-2; D is unresolved. The ends were cut back, 2 bases at V and 1 base at J, with 2 bases in the middle. The CDR3 has 13 amino acids. The CDR3 DNA reads TGTGCCAGCAGTTTATGGAACACCGGGGAGCTGTTTTTT. Its protein product is CASSLWNTGELFF.

This clonotype was counted many times. The chain combines TRBV28 with TRBJ2-2; D could derive from TRBD1 or TRBD2 (7 bases each). Germline values: CDR1 MDHEN, CDR2 SYDVKM. The CDR3 sequence is 18 residues long. The V gene lost 7 bases and the J gene lost 2 bases, with 23 bases spanning the gap. CDR3 region: CASIRTRGGTANTGELFF. As DNA, the CDR3 is TGTGCCAGCATTCGAACTAGGGGAGGGACAGCTAACACCGGGGAGCTGTTTTTT. The full variable domain, with the rest looked up from reference TRBV28 and TRBJ2-2, is DVKVTQSSRYLVKRTGEKVFLECVQDMDHENMFWYRQDPGLGLRLIYFSYDVKMKEKGDIPEGYSVSREKKERFSLILESASTNQTSMYLCASIRTRGGTANTGELFFGEGSRLTVL.

This clonotype has at least ten counts. Here the CDR3 reads CASSLKGGGVGAFF. CDR3 coding DNA: TGTGCCAGCAGCTTAAAGGGAGGGGGTGTCGGAGCTTTCTTT. The gene calls are TRBV7-3 and TRBJ1-1; tentative D call: TRBD1 (6 bases). The V gene lost 1 base and the J gene lost 10 bases, with 16 bases spanning the gap. This CDR3 spans 14 amino acids. Germline V gives CDR1 SGHTA, CDR2 FQGTGA.

This clonotype came up many times. This chain uses TRBV6-5 with TRBJ2-5, with D perhaps TRBD1 or TRBD2 (5 bases each). The CDR3 contains 13 residues. V was clipped by 6 bases and J by 1 base, with 9 bases between them. Looked up from germline, CDR1 is MNHEY and CDR2 is SVGAGI. The CDR3 DNA reads TGTGCCAGCAGGGGACGGATCCAAGAGACCCAGTACTTC. It translates to CASRGRIQETQYF.